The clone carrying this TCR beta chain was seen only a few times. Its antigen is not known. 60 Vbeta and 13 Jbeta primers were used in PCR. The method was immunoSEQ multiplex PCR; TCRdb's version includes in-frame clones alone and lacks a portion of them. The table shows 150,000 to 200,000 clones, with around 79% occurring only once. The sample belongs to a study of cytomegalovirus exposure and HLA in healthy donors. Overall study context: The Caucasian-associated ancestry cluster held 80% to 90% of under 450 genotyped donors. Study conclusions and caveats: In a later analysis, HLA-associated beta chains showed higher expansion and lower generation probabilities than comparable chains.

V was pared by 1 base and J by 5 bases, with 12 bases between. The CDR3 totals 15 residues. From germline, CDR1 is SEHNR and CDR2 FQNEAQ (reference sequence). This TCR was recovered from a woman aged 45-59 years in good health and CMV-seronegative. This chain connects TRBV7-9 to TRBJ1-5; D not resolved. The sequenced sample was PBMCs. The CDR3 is CASSLGAGLDQPQHF. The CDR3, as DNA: TGTGCCAGCAGCTTAGGGGCAGGTCTGGATCAGCCCCAGCATTTT.